The TCR beta chain under discussion was sequenced for a study of cytomegalovirus exposure and HLA in healthy donors (dated by TCRdb to 2017 to 2019). Describing the broader study: An earlier analysis of more than 550 of the donors reported 276 Gb of sequence data and 117 million unique TCR beta sequences obtained from approximately 180 million T cells. An early release that covered several hundred HLA-typed donors contained approximately 290 gigabases of sequencing data and roughly 84 million unique TCR sequences. Of the roughly 400 genotyped donors, approximately 83% fell in the genetic ancestry cluster associated with self-reported Caucasian donors. The study was designed to test whether signatures of past pathogen exposure could be identified by cataloging public T cell receptors. The study profiled the T cell repertoires of more than 500 subjects by immunosequencing and related them to cytomegalovirus serostatus. Besides the first cohort of more than 650 subjects, a separate validation cohort made up of over a hundred different subjects was used. High-throughput TCR immunosequencing, statistical association of individual TCRs with disease status, and machine learning were combined to predict cytomegalovirus infection status. To study patterns of TCR occurrence, a later analysis re-analyzed previously published TCR beta repertoires from just over 650 donors and added high-resolution HLA genotyping. Rather than using new phenotypic data, the later analysis identified candidate immune exposures from TCR beta sequences and from how often those sequences occurred across donors. An earlier analysis of approximately 630 of the donors applied high-throughput TCR beta sequencing to assess whether each TCR beta V gene segment acted as functional or pseudogenic. Donor age, sex, ethnicity and CMV serostatus were compiled alongside the repertoire data. In a later genetic analysis, genome-wide SNP genotypes for about 55% of the roughly 700 donors were used, and that subset was treated as a discovery cohort. Every discovery cohort repertoire had been produced on one sequencing platform. Both class I and class II loci were covered by HLA typing, at four-digit resolution. The number of typed donors differed by locus: about 620-640 for A, B, C, DRB1 and DQB1; 500 to 550 for DQA1; fewer than 610 for DPA1; and about 450 for DPB1. Because of strong linkage in the cohort, roughly five DR-DQ haplotypes were treated as single units for association and clustering. Among over 350 genotyped donors of the cohort, an average of around 240,000 unique TCR beta nucleotide sequences were sequenced per donor, roughly 18% of them non-productive. Broader findings and caveats from the paper: In both the original and validation cohorts, the classifier was reported to diagnose cytomegalovirus status with high specificity and sensitivity. Roughly uniform sequencing depth across donors was assumed in presence/absence analyses, although this assumption may not hold. In a later analysis, the rate of TCR association differed among HLA loci, with DRB1 alleles having the most associated TCRs and HLA-C alleles having the fewest. According to a later genetic analysis, donors in an Asian-associated ancestry cluster had fewer N-insertions in productive TCRs than the approximately 700-donor mean. The study listed 150 to 200 TCR beta chains as associated with cytomegalovirus. A further reported finding was that TCR beta sequences accurately predicted the HLA-A and HLA-B alleles for most subjects in the first cohort. According to a later analysis, most CMV-associated TCR beta chains appeared to be HLA-restricted, and the HLA associations seemed to be driven largely by CMV exposure. V-gene and J-gene trimming of TCR beta chains was associated with a missense DCLRE1C variant in a later genetic analysis, and the association was replicated in an independent cohort. Because counts were too low, seventeen rarely observed V segments, including chromosome 9 orphons, were excluded from the earlier analysis of fewer than 650 of the donors. Because HLA typing was unavailable for some donors at each locus, only the typed subset was used in association tests. Linkage disequilibrium might explain the correlated functional status among segregating V segments, but an unknown experimental factor could not be ruled out. When HLA alleles, especially DR and DQ, strongly co-occurred, TCR associations were difficult to assign to individual alleles. In this cohort, only TCR beta chains were sequenced, and detectable features were limited by the absence of alpha or paired-chain data. Several of the top co-occurrence clusters appeared to be linked to parvovirus B19, influenza, CMV and Epstein-Barr virus, according to a later analysis. In vitro tests confirmed that three of the cytomegalovirus-associated TCR beta chains recognize cytomegalovirus antigens. In a later analysis, over 15,000 TCR beta sequences were associated with specific HLA alleles at a false discovery rate of 0.05. CMV serostatus was the only immune exposure information available for the cohort. Broadly in line with IMGT annotations, most TCR beta V segments showed up in productive rearrangements about 90% or about 30% of the time in an earlier analysis of 450 to 600 of the donors. The authors suggested that the approach could potentially be extended to other disease states and immunological phenotypes. In a later analysis, HLA-associated TCR beta chains were found to be more clonally expanded and to have lower generation probabilities than equally common non-associated chains. The sequencing pipeline was judged likely to have produced a cluster of highly shared sequence variants as a technical artifact. Across donors, most TCR sequences were observed very rarely, whereas some public TCRs were present in many individuals.

Comments on this clone: Its antigen specificity is not known. One base away there is no much larger clone; base qualities are not given.

The cohort consisted of approximately 690 healthy bone marrow donors. Cohort members were all nominally healthy when sampled, although unrecorded immune exposures were likely present. The donor tested CMV seronegative and was one of the 352 seronegative cohort members. A peripheral blood sample was collected from each donor, and TCR beta sequencing was performed on peripheral blood mononuclear cells. Genomic DNA extraction from the blood cell samples was performed with the Qiagen DNeasy Blood Extraction Kit. The method behind the library was the immunoSEQ multiplex PCR assay. The multiplex PCR relied on a mix of 60 forward primers for TCR Vbeta segments and 13 reverse primers for TCR Jbeta segments. The CDR3 region of rearranged TCR beta genes was amplified from genomic DNA with a multiplex PCR assay. Amplified TCR beta libraries were sequenced as 87-base-pair reads on the Illumina HiSeq System. From the authors' description of their analysis: A later analysis counted some 80 million unique TCR beta chains across the approximately 700 repertoires, and around 9.9 million of these chains were shared by at least two donors. Raw reads were error-corrected and collapsed into unique sequences with a nearest-neighbor algorithm that merged closely related sequences to remove PCR and sequencing errors. To assign V, D and J gene segments, CDR3 sequences were aligned to IMGT reference sequences. For a sequence to be retained, a match of at least six nucleotides to both a V gene segment and a J gene segment was required. A rearrangement counted as productive if the CDR3 had no stop codons and remained in frame with V and J, and every other rearrangement counted as non-productive. CDR3 was defined by IMGT convention, running from the second conserved V-encoded cysteine to the conserved J-encoded phenylalanine. Sequences without an unambiguous match to a single V gene segment were excluded from the earlier analysis of 450 to 750 of the donors. In an earlier analysis of a few hundred of the donors, a V segment was called functional when productive rearrangements were above 56.7%, and segregating when the standard deviation between donors exceeded 5%. A statistical classification framework was built for diagnosing cytomegalovirus status from the catalog of TCR beta chain sequences. A later analysis assigned V and J genes by comparing TCR nucleotide sequences with IMGT/GENE-DB human TR gene sequences. A later analysis assigned CDR3 sequences and most-parsimonious VDJ recombination scenarios with the TCRdist pipeline. In a later analysis, each TCR beta chain was defined by its CDR3 amino acid sequence together with its V-gene family, and reads without a unique V-gene family were excluded. As a way to deal with suspected cross-contamination and a sequencing artifact, a later analysis dropped 450 to 600 nucleotide sequences that were highly shared and had low generation probability. In a later analysis, a clonal expansion index was calculated for each public chain from normalized within-repertoire ranks of inferred template counts. In a later analysis, generation probabilities were computed using a VDJ recombination model fitted to out-of-frame rearrangements, and the results were checked against IGoR. A later analysis scored TCR-TCR, TCR-HLA and TCR-CMV co-occurrence with hypergeometric tests, applying a repertoire-size bias correction to TCR pairs. False discovery rates were estimated in a later analysis by permuting HLA or CMV assignments 20 times. A later analysis grouped co-occurring TCRs with DBSCAN, adding TCRdist sequence similarity when clustering within HLA-allele-positive subsets. Repertoires with fewer than 30,000 or more than 120,000 public chains, plus five repertoires with anomalous nucleotide sharing, were excluded from co-occurrence clustering. What TCRdb holds here is the immuneACCESS table cut down to in-frame rearrangements. Part of the clones is not present; checked against another copy, under half of the missing clones reflect an unresolved V gene, and the others are unexplained. V, J and clone size were drawn from that table, and D and trimming were deduced from the DNA. Present in this sample are roughly 280,000 clones, about 66% of which were seen just once. Jointly, the top ten make up 2% to 2.5% of the sample.

This sequence originates from a female donor in good health and CMV-seronegative. Source material: PBMCs.

Here is the DNA: TGTGCCAGCAGCTTAACGCGGGAGATCCACAATGAGCAGTTCTTC. Protein translation: CASSLTREIHNEQFF. Here the chain combines TRBV7-3 and TRBJ2-1; 7 bases in the junction line up with TRBD2. Based on the germline V gene, the CDR1 and CDR2 sequences are SGHTA and FQGTGA. The CDR3 runs 15 residues from the cysteine to the phenylalanine. Here the CDR3 DNA is all that survives: 45 bases in frame from base 1. V ends up 0 bases short and J 5 bases short, with an unmatched junction base count of 4. The full variable domain, completed from the reference TRBV7-3 and TRBJ2-1 proteins outside the CDR3, reads GAGVSQTPSNKVTEKGKYVELRCDPISGHTALYWYRQSLGQGPEFLIYFQGTGAADDSGLPNDRFFAVRPEGSVSTLKIQRTERGDSAVYLCASSLTREIHNEQFFGPGTRLTVL.